This passage covers 2 T cell receptor beta chains from one sample sequenced in a study of cytomegalovirus exposure and HLA in healthy donors. Sequenced by immunoSEQ multiplex PCR; TCRdb stores in-frame clones only, minus some. The sample carries 90,000 to 110,000 clones, about nine tenths recorded once. The material sequenced was PBMCs. Receptors were obtained from a woman under 30 in good health and CMV-seronegative.

The gene calls are TRBV11-3 and TRBJ2-1, with 9 bases identical to TRBD2. CDR3 length equals 17 residues. The germline V gene has CDR1 SGHNT and CDR2 YENEEA. Trimming took 1 base from V and 0 from J; bases not matched to a gene: 4. CDR3 loop: CASSLGTSASSYNEQFF. In nucleotides, the CDR3 is TGTGCCAGCAGCTTAGGGACTAGCGCAAGCTCCTACAATGAGCAGTTCTTC.

A remark on this clone: This CDR3 is also generated by other DNA sequences in the sample. The J gene is TRBJ2-7, the V gene TRBV11-2; D might be TRBD2 (6 bases). Germline CDR1 SGHAT, CDR2 FQNNGV. Trimming cost V 0 bases and J 7 bases, with 7 bases left between them. This CDR3 contains 12 residues. DNA for the CDR3: TGTGCCAGCAGCTTAGATCGGGGGGAGCAGTACTTC. Amino acid sequence: CASSLDRGEQYF.